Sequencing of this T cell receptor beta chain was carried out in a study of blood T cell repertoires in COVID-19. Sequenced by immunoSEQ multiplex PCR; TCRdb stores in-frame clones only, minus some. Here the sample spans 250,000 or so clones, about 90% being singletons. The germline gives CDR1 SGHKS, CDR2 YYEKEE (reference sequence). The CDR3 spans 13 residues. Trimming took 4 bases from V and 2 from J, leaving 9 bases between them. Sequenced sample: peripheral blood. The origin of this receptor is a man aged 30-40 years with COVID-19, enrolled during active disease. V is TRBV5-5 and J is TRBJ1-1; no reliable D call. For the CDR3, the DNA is TGTGCCAGCAGCCAAATGCTAAACACTGAAGCTTTCTTT. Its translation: CASSQMLNTEAFF.